Following are 30 T cell receptor beta chains from one sample sequenced in a study of Tregs in tolerant kidney transplant recipients. Sequencing was performed with immunoSEQ multiplex PCR; in TCRdb, only in-frame clones are kept and a portion is missing. Among 55,000 to 70,000 clones, roughly 88% were seen once, and the ten largest hold roughly 2.2%. The specimen comprised Tregs from blood, sampled before the transplant. Source of these receptors: a human donor who received a combined kidney and bone marrow transplant.

The gene calls are TRBV7-9 and TRBJ2-1; 8 positions match TRBD2. The CDR3 sequence is 17 residues long. Germline CDR1 is SEHNR and CDR2 is FQNEAQ (reference sequence). Trimming removed 3 bases from V and 4 bases from J; junction bases left unmatched: 11. CDR3 coding DNA: TGTGCCAGCAGCTTGGCGGGAGGCCGCCGATTATACAATGAGCAGTTCTTC. This gives the protein CASSLAGGRRLYNEQFF.

This clone was seen only once. The chain combines TRBV9 with TRBJ2-1; 13 bases are shared with TRBD2. With 6 bases clipped from V and 5 bases from J, the junction kept 5 bases outside the gene matches. Looked up from germline, CDR1 is SGDLS and CDR2 is YYNGEE. The CDR3 loop spans 15 amino acids. CDR3 bases: TGTGCCAGCACCTTCGGGACTAGCGGGAACAATGAGCAGTTCTTC. It specifies CASTFGTSGNNEQFF.

The chain combines TRBV6-6 with TRBJ1-1; 10 positions agree with TRBD1. V shed 0 bases and J 5 bases; nucleotides not matched to a gene: 6. The CDR3 is 16 residues long. The germline gives CDR1 MNHNY, CDR2 SVGAGI (reference sequence). CDR3 nucleotides: TGTGCCAGCAGTTACTCGCCCGGACAGGGGGTAACTGAAGCTTTCTTT. Amino acids: CASSYSPGQGVTEAFF.

The J gene is TRBJ1-6, the V gene TRBV18; D ambiguous. The CDR3 runs 14 residues. Germline loops: CDR1 KGHSH, CDR2 LQKENI. Trimming took off 6 bases at V and 7 bases at J, with 13 bases between the two ends. CDR3 DNA sequence: TGTGCCAGCTCCCAGTCCGGACTAAATTCACCCCTCCACTTT. Translated: CASSQSGLNSPLHF.

V usage is TRBV7-2 and J usage is TRBJ2-5; D is possibly TRBD2 (6 bases). Per germline, CDR1 SGHTA and CDR2 FQGNSA. Trimming took off 5 bases at V and 2 bases at J, with 15 bases between the two ends. This CDR3 spans 15 amino acids. CDR3 amino acids: CASSPTGVVQETQYF. In DNA, the CDR3 is TGTGCCAGCAGCCCGACGGGGGTTGTACAAGAGACCCAGTACTTC.

The chain recombines TRBV11-2 with TRBJ2-1, with 10 bases aligning to TRBD2. Germline loops: CDR1 SGHAT, CDR2 FQNNGV. J gave up 2 bases and V 1 base, and 8 bases lay outside the gene matches. This CDR3 has 18 residues. In DNA form, the CDR3 reads TGTGCCAGCAGCTTAGGGGTTAGCGGGAGGCCCCCCTACAATGAGCAGTTCTTC. This translates into CASSLGVSGRPPYNEQFF.

This clone appeared once. This rearrangement joins TRBV5-5 to TRBJ2-7, with D possibly matching TRBD2 (6 bases). From germline, CDR1 is SGHKS and CDR2 YYEKEE (reference sequence). This CDR3 has 15 amino acids. The ends were cut back, 0 bases at V and 1 base at J, with 11 bases in the middle. Written as DNA, the CDR3 is TGTGCCAGCAGCTTGGGCCCAGGAGGGTCCTACGAGCAGTACTTC. This sequence encodes CASSLGPGGSYEQYF.

This sequence joins TRBV6-1 and TRBJ2-7; TRBD2 is a possible D gene (6 bases). CDR1 is MNHNS, CDR2 SASEGT, per germline. Trimming took 6 bases from V and 2 from J, leaving 14 bases between them. This CDR3 has 14 residues. Here the CDR3 reads CASRRGGVAYEQYF. CDR3 in DNA: TGTGCCAGCAGAAGAGGAGGGGTCGCCTACGAGCAGTACTTC.

The rearrangement links TRBV5-4 to TRBJ2-3; TRBD2 aligns across 11 bases. This CDR3 region has 16 residues. Trimming removed 1 base from V and 6 bases from J; junction bases left unmatched: 7. Germline values: CDR1 SGHNT, CDR2 YYREEE (reference sequence). CDR3 DNA sequence: TGTGCCAGCAGCTTGCCCTCTAGCGGGGGGCCGGATACGCAGTATTTT. This gives the protein CASSLPSSGGPDTQYF.

This CDR3 is CASSQDTGGGLNTEAFF. The CDR3 nucleotides are TGCGCCAGCAGCCAAGATACGGGTGGGGGCTTGAACACTGAAGCTTTCTTT. This chain connects TRBV4-1 to TRBJ1-1; D may be TRBD1 (6 bases). This CDR3 is 17 amino acids long. Trimming pared 0 bases from V and 0 bases from J, leaving 14 bases between. Germline V gene sequence: CDR1 MGHRA, CDR2 YSYEKL.

V usage is TRBV19 and J usage is TRBJ2-7; 11 bases map to TRBD1. The CDR3 sequence is 14 residues long. V lost 10 bases and J lost 1; bases outside the gene matches: 6. The germline V gene has CDR1 LNHDA and CDR2 SQIVND (reference sequence). The CDR3, as DNA: TGTGCCACTACGGGACAGGGGGTTTCCTACGAGCAGTACTTC. Amino acids: CATTGQGVSYEQYF. The whole variable domain, remainder taken from reference TRBV19 and TRBJ2-7, is DGGITQSPKYLFRKEGQNVTLSCEQNLNHDAMYWYRQDPGQGLRLIYYSQIVNDFQKGDIAEGYSVSREKKESFPLTVTSAQKNPTAFYLCATTGQGVSYEQYFGPGTRLTVT.

The chain couples TRBV6-6 to TRBJ2-1, with D perhaps TRBD2 (6 bases). Trimming left V 0 bases short and J 9 bases short, with 12 bases between. Germline V gives CDR1 MNHNY, CDR2 SVGAGI (reference sequence). The CDR3 spans 14 residues. CDR3 sequence reads: CASSYSTGAGEQFF. As DNA, the CDR3 is TGTGCCAGCAGTTACTCAACGGGAGCAGGTGAGCAGTTCTTC.

The rearrangement uses TRBV18 and TRBJ1-1, with 9 bases that match TRBD1. The CDR3 is made up of 15 amino acids. Germline-derived CDR1 and CDR2 are KGHSH and LQKENI. V lost 4 bases to trimming and J lost 1 base; unmatched junction nucleotides: 4. CDR3: CASSLATGGNTEAFF. CDR3 DNA: TGTGCCAGCTCACTTGCGACAGGGGGGAACACTGAAGCTTTCTTT.

This clone showed up just a few times. This rearrangement joins TRBV6-6 to TRBJ2-7, with D possibly TRBD1 on 5 matching bases. Germline CDR1 MNHNY, CDR2 SVGAGI (reference sequence). V lost 2 bases and J 3 bases, leaving 8 bases between the germline ends. The CDR3 totals 13 residues. CDR3 sequence: CASSYDSYYEQYF. In DNA form, the CDR3 reads TGTGCCAGCAGTTACGACAGTTACTACGAGCAGTACTTC.

This clone turned up a few times. The V call is TRBV11-2, the J call TRBJ2-3; D is ambiguous. V lost 5 bases and J 0 bases, leaving 9 bases between the germline ends. The CDR3 contains 14 residues. The germline gives CDR1 SGHAT, CDR2 FQNNGV. CDR3 region: CASSPSWSTDTQYF. The DNA for the CDR3 is TGTGCCAGCAGCCCCAGTTGGAGCACAGATACGCAGTATTTT.

The V call is TRBV29-1, the J call TRBJ1-2; 10 bases are a match to TRBD1. The length of the CDR3 is 14 residues. Germline V lookup: CDR1 SQVTM, CDR2 ANQGSEA. Unmatched junction bases numbered 12, after V lost 6 bases and J lost 8 bases. CDR3 DNA: TGCAGCGTCCTGACCGGGACAGGGGAGTGGGGCTACACCTTC. As protein: CSVLTGTGEWGYTF.

The rearrangement joins TRBV21-1 to TRBJ2-1; the table gives TRBD2 as D, unverified against the DNA. TRBV21-1 is noted as a pseudogene. CDR3 length: 17 amino acids. CDR3 sequence: CASSPPWESLSYNEQFF. DNA of the CDR3: TGTGCCAGCAGCCCCCCTTGGGAGAGCCTCTCCTACAATGAGCAGTTCTTC.

This rearrangement joins TRBV6-5 to TRBJ1-2, with TRBD1 as a possible D gene (5 bases). The CDR3 runs 14 residues. V was trimmed by 4 bases and J by 2 bases, leaving 11 bases between them. Germline loops: CDR1 MNHEY, CDR2 SVGAGI. As DNA, the CDR3 is TGTGCCAGCAGTTTGGGGGGAGACAACTATGGCTACACCTTC. Protein product: CASSLGGDNYGYTF.

This clone was seen a few times. The rearrangement uses TRBV10-3 and TRBJ1-5; no clear D gene. The CDR3 runs 13 residues. V was cut by 4 bases and J by 7 bases, with 11 bases left in between. The V gene's germline CDR1 is ENHRY and CDR2 SYGVKD. The CDR3 region has the DNA TGTGCCATCAGTGGAGTGGGGAGACAGCCCCAGCATTTT. It specifies CAISGVGRQPQHF.

The chain carries TRBV7-8 and TRBJ1-4; a weak D match, TRBD1 (5 bases). Germline V gene data show CDR1 as SGHVS and CDR2 as FQNEAQ. The CDR3 runs 15 residues. V was cut by 5 bases and J by 7 bases, with 17 bases left in between. Here the CDR3 reads CASSARAGSGEKLFF. Here the CDR3 DNA reads TGTGCCAGCAGCGCCAGGGCAGGGTCAGGTGAAAAACTGTTTTTT. Looking up the rest from reference TRBV7-8 and TRBJ1-4 gives the full variable domain: GAGVSQSPRYKVAKRGQDVALRCDPISGHVSLFWYQQALGQGPEFLTYFQNEAQLDKSGLPSDRFFAERPEGSVSTLKIQRTQQEDSAVYLCASSARAGSGEKLFFGSGTQLSVL.

This clone was recorded a few times. The chain joins TRBV18 to TRBJ2-7; 7 bases fit TRBD2. Germline loops: CDR1 KGHSH, CDR2 LQKENI. The CDR3 consists of 13 residues. V was clipped by 4 bases and J by 4 bases; unmatched bases: 4. This CDR3 reads CASSQRGLYEQYF. The CDR3 nucleotides are TGTGCCAGCTCACAGCGGGGCCTATACGAGCAGTACTTC.

The CDR3 region is CASSWSLAGGSKETQYF. The CDR3 region has the DNA TGTGCCAGCAGCTGGAGCCTAGCGGGGGGGTCTAAGGAGACCCAGTACTTC. The chain couples TRBV5-4 to TRBJ2-5, with 12 positions matching TRBD2. This CDR3 is 17 amino acids long. The trim removed 3 bases at V and 5 bases at J, leaving 11 bases unmatched. The V gene's germline CDR1 is SGHNT and CDR2 YYREEE (reference sequence).

The table lists this clone with a few counts. V is TRBV5-1 and J is TRBJ1-1, with a tentative D call TRBD1 (5 bases). CDR3 size: 13 residues. From germline, CDR1 is SGHRS and CDR2 YFSETQ. Trimming cost V 4 bases and J 4 bases, with 11 bases left between them. CDR3 nucleotide sequence: TGCGCCAGCAGCCAAGGGAGGGGCACTGAAGCTTTCTTT. Encoded protein: CASSQGRGTEAFF.

This chain connects TRBV5-5 to TRBJ2-1, with TRBD2 as a possible D gene (6 bases). The CDR3 is made up of 14 amino acids. The germline V gene encodes CDR1 SGHKS and CDR2 YYEKEE (reference sequence). The V gene lost 0 bases and the J gene lost 7 bases, with 11 bases spanning the gap. CDR3 nucleotide sequence: TGTGCCAGCAGCTTGGTCGCGACTAGAAATGAGCAGTTCTTC. This encodes CASSLVATRNEQFF. Based on the CDR3 plus reference TRBV5-5 and TRBJ2-1, the full variable domain is DAGVTQSPTHLIKTRGQQVTLRCSPISGHKSVSWYQQVLGQGPQFIFQYYEKEERGRGNFPDRFSARQFPNYSSELNVNALLLGDSALYLCASSLVATRNEQFFGPGTRLTVL.

The chain uses TRBV6-1 and TRBJ2-3; D might be TRBD1 (5 bases). The V end was cut by 5 bases, the J end by 5 bases, with 14 bases between. The CDR3 runs to 14 residues. The germline V gene has CDR1 MNHNS and CDR2 SASEGT. CDR3 sequence reads: CASSPQGGVDTQYF. The CDR3 bases are TGTGCCAGCAGTCCCCAGGGTGGCGTAGATACGCAGTATTTT.

The J gene is TRBJ1-1, the V gene TRBV5-1; no clear D gene. This CDR3 has 11 amino acids. The V end was cut by 2 bases, the J end by 6 bases, with 5 bases between. Per the germline V gene, CDR1 is SGHRS and CDR2 is YFSETQ. The CDR3 nucleotides read TGCGCCAGCAGCTTTGGGGCTGAAGCTTTCTTT. Translated, it gives CASSFGAEAFF.

The chain joins TRBV7-9 to TRBJ1-2; D is undetermined. The CDR3 totals 11 residues. From germline, CDR1 is SEHNR and CDR2 FQNEAQ (reference sequence). V lost 1 base and J lost 7, with 4 bases in between. This CDR3 reads CASSLVGGYTF. The DNA of the CDR3 is TGTGCCAGCAGCTTAGTGGGTGGCTACACCTTC.

This sequence joins TRBV10-2 and TRBJ1-2; D is undetermined. Trimming left V 5 bases short and J 3 bases short, with 10 bases between. Germline V lookup: CDR1 WSHSY, CDR2 SAAADI. CDR3 size: 13 residues. This chain's CDR3 is CASSLRTDYGYTF. CDR3 sequence (DNA): TGCGCCAGCAGTCTTAGGACGGACTATGGCTACACCTTC.

The chain recombines TRBV5-4 with TRBJ2-3, with D tentatively TRBD1 (5 bases). Between the trimmed V and J ends, which lost 0 bases and 3 bases, there was a span of 11 bases. CDR1 is SGHNT and CDR2 is YYREEE in the germline V gene (reference sequence). This CDR3 has 15 residues. CDR3 in amino acids: CASSLGGSTTDTQYF. CDR3 nucleotides: TGTGCCAGCAGCTTGGGGGGCAGTACTACAGATACGCAGTATTTT.

The V gene is TRBV7-8, the J gene TRBJ2-1; tentatively, D is TRBD1 or TRBD2 (5 bases each). The CDR3 runs to 14 residues. Deletions cut 5 bases from V and 10 bases from J, with 18 bases between. Germline assignment: CDR1 SGHVS and CDR2 FQNEAQ. The CDR3 here is CASSPGANPWEQFF. In nucleotides, the CDR3 is TGTGCCAGCAGCCCCGGGGCTAATCCATGGGAGCAGTTCTTC.